A single sample gave rise to the 3 T cell receptor beta chains below, sequenced in a study of cytomegalovirus exposure and HLA in healthy donors. It was with 60 Vbeta and 13 Jbeta primers that the PCR ran. Sequencing was performed with immunoSEQ multiplex PCR; in TCRdb, only in-frame clones are kept and a portion is missing. The table shows about 150,000 clones, with around 83% occurring only once. Material: PBMCs. These receptor sequences come from a woman aged 18-29 years in good health and CMV-seronegative.

The V and J genes are TRBV15 and TRBJ2-7; D is unclear. The CDR3 has 15 amino acids. The V and J ends lost 0 bases and 5 bases respectively, with 14 bases between them. CDR1 is LNHNV and CDR2 is YYDKDF in the germline V gene (reference sequence). The CDR3 sequence is CATSREGILNHEQYF. The CDR3 DNA follows: TGTGCCACCAGCAGAGAGGGCATCCTTAATCACGAGCAGTACTTC.

The V call is TRBV2, the J call TRBJ1-2; a weak D match, TRBD1 (6 bases). The CDR3 totals 15 residues. Germline CDR1 reads SNHLY; CDR2 reads FYNNEI. V gave up 6 bases and J gave up 4 bases, with 18 bases separating them. The CDR3 sequence is CASSDEGRGVYGYTF. As DNA, the CDR3 is TGTGCCAGCAGCGACGAGGGCAGGGGTGTCTATGGCTACACCTTC.

V and J are TRBV27 and TRBJ2-1, with 14 positions matching TRBD2. Germline CDR1 reads MNHEY; CDR2 reads SMNVEV (reference sequence). J lost 15 bases, V lost 2 bases, and 9 bases had no gene match. The CDR3 consists of 15 residues. In DNA, the CDR3 is TGTGCCAGCAGTTTACGGGAGGGACTAGCGGGGGAAAGGTTCTTC. Translated: CASSLREGLAGERFF.